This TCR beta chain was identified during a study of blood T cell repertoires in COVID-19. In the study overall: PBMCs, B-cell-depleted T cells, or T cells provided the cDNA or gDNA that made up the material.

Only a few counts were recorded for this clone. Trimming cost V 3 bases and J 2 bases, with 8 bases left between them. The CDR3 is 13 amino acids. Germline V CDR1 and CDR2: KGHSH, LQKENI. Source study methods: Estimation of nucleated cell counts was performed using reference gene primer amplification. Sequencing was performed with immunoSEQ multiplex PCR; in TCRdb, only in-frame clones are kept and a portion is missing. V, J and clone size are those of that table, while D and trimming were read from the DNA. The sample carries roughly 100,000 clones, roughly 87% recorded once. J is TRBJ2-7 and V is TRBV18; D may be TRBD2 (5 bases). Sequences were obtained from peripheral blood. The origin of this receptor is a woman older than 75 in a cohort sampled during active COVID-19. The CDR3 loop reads CASSPGSAYEQYF. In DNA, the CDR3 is TGTGCCAGCTCACCGGGGAGCGCCTACGAGCAGTACTTC.